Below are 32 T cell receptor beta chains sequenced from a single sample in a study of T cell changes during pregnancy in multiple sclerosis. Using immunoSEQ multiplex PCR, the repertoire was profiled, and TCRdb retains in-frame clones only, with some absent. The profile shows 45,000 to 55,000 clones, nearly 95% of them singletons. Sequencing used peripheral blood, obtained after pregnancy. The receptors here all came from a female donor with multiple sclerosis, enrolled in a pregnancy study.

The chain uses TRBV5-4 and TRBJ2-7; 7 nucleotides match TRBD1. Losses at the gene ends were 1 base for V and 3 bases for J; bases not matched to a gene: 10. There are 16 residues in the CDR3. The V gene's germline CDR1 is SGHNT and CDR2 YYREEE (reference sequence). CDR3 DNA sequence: TGTGCCAGCAGCTTGCCCGGGGACAGTTCGAACTACGAGCAGTACTTC. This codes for CASSLPGDSSNYEQYF.

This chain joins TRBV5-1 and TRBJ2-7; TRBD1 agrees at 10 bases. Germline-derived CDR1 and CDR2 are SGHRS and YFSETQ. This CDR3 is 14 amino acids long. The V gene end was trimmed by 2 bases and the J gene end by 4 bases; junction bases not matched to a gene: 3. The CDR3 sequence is CASSFGTGVYEQYF. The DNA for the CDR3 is TGCGCCAGCAGCTTCGGGACAGGGGTATACGAGCAGTACTTC.

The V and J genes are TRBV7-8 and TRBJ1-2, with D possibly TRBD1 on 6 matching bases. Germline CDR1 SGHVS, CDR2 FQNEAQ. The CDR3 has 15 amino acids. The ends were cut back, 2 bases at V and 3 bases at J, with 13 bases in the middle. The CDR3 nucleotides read TGTGCCAGCAGCTTATCGGCAGGGGATTACTATGGCTACACCTTC. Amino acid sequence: CASSLSAGDYYGYTF.

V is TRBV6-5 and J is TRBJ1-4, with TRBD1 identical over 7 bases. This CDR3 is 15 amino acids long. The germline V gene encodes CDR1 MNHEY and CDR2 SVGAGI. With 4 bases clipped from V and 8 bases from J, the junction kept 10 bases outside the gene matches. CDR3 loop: CASSSNDREGEKLFF. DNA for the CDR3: TGTGCCAGCAGTTCTAACGACAGGGAAGGCGAAAAACTGTTTTTT.

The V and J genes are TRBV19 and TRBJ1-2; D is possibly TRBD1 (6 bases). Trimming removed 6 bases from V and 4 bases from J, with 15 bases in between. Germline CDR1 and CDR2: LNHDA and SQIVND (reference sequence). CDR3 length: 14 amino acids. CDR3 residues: CASRPEGGAYGYTF. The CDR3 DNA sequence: TGTGCCAGTAGGCCGGAGGGGGGGGCCTATGGCTACACCTTC.

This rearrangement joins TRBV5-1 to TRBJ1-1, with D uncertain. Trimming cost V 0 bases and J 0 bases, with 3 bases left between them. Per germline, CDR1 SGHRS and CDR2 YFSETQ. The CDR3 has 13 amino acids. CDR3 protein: CASSLVMNTEAFF. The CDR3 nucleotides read TGCGCCAGCAGCTTGGTCATGAACACTGAAGCTTTCTTT.

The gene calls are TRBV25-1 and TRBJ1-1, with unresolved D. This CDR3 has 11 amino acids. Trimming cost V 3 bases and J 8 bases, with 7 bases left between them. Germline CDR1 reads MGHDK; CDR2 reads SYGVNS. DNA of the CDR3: TGTGCCAGCAGTGACAGTGCCGAAGCTTTCTTT. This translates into CASSDSAEAFF.

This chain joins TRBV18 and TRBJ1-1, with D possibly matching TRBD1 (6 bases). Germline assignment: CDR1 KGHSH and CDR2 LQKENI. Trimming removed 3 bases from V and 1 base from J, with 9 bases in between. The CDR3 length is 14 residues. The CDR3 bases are TGTGCCAGCTCACCCGACAGGCCGAACACTGAAGCTTTCTTT. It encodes CASSPDRPNTEAFF. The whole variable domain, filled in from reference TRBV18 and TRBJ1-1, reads NAGVMQNPRHLVRRRGQEARLRCSPMKGHSHVYWYRQLPEEGLKFMVYLQKENIIDESGMPKERFSAEFPKEGPSILRIQQVVRGDSAAYFCASSPDRPNTEAFFGQGTRLTVV.

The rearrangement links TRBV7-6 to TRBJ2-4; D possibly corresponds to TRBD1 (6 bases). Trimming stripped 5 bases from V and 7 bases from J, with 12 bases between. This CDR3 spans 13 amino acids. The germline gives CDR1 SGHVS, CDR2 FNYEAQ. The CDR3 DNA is TGTGCCAGCAGCGTTCAAGGGGGTAACATTCAGTACTTC. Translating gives CASSVQGGNIQYF. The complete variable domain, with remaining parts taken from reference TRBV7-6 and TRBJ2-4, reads GAGVSQSPRYKVTKRGQDVALRCDPISGHVSLYWYRQALGQGPEFLTYFNYEAQQDKSGLPNDRFSAERPEGSISTLTIQRTEQRDSAMYRCASSVQGGNIQYFGAGTRLSVL.

The CDR3 is CASSLYDRGLEGYTF. DNA for the CDR3: TGTGCCAGCAGCTTATACGACAGGGGGCTCGAGGGCTACACCTTC. The V gene is TRBV5-4, the J gene TRBJ1-2; 10 bases fit TRBD1. The J segment lost 8 bases and the V segment lost 2 bases, leaving 9 bases of the junction unmatched. CDR1 is SGHNT, CDR2 YYREEE, per germline (reference sequence). CDR3 length equals 15 residues.

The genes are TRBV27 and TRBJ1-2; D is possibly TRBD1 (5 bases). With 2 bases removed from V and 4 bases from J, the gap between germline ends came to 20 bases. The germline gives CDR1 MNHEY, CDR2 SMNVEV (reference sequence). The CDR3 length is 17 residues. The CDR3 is CASSLAGPRAETYGYTF. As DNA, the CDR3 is TGTGCCAGCAGTTTAGCAGGGCCAAGGGCCGAAACCTATGGCTACACCTTC.

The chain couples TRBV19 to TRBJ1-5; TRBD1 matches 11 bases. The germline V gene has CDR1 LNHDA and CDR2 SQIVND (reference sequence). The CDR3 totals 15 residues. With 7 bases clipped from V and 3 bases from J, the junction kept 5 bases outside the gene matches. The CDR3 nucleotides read TGTGCCAGTATTCGGGACAGGGGGGACAATCAGCCCCAGCATTTT. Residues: CASIRDRGDNQPQHF.

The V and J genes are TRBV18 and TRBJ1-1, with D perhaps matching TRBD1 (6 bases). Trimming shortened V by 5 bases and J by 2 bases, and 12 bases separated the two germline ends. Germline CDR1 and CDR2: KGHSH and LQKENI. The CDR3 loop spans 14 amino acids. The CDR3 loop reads CASSRLDSNTEAFF. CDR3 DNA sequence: TGTGCCAGCTCAAGATTGGACAGTAACACTGAAGCTTTCTTT.

The CDR3 here is CASSQGRNTEAFF. The CDR3 DNA sequence: TGTGCCAGTAGTCAGGGAAGGAACACTGAAGCTTTCTTT. The genes are TRBV19 and TRBJ1-1; weak D call: TRBD1 (5 bases). The CDR3 spans 13 residues. V dropped 5 bases and J dropped 1 base, with 8 bases sitting between them. Germline loops: CDR1 LNHDA, CDR2 SQIVND (reference sequence).

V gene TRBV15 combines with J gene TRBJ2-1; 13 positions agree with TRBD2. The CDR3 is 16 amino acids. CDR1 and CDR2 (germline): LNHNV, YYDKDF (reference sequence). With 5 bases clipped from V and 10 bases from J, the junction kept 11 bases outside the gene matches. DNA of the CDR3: TGTGCCACCAGCGGTCAAACTAGCGGGGGGGCGATAGAGCAGTTCTTC. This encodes CATSGQTSGGAIEQFF.

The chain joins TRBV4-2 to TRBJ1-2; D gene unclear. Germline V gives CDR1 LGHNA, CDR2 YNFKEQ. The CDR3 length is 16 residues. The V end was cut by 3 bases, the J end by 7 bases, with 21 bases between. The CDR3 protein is CASSQSIWERVGGYTF. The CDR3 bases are TGTGCCAGCAGCCAGTCAATCTGGGAGAGGGTGGGTGGCTACACCTTC.

This chain's CDR3 is CASSSWTSGTDTQYF. DNA for the CDR3: TGTGCCAGCAGCTCTTGGACTAGCGGCACAGATACGCAGTATTTT. The genes are TRBV5-4 and TRBJ2-3, with TRBD2 matching 9 bases. V trimming: 3 bases; J trimming: 1 base; junction bases outside the gene matches: 3. Germline V gene sequence: CDR1 SGHNT, CDR2 YYREEE (reference sequence). This CDR3 has 15 amino acids. The full variable domain, with the rest looked up from reference TRBV5-4 and TRBJ2-3, is ETGVTQSPTHLIKTRGQQVTLRCSSQSGHNTVSWYQQALGQGPQFIFQYYREEENGRGNFPPRFSGLQFPNYSSELNVNALELDDSALYLCASSSWTSGTDTQYFGPGTRLTVL.

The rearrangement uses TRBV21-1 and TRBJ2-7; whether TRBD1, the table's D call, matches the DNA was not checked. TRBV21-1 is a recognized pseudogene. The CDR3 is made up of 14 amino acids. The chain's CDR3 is CASSKVDRSYEQYF. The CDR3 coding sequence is TGTGCCAGCAGCAAAGTGGACAGGTCCTACGAGCAGTACTTC.

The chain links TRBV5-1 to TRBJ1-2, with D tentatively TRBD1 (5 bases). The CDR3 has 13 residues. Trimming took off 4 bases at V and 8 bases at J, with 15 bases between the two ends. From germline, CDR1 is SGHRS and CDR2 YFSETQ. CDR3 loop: CASSIDLGGGYTF. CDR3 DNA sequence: TGCGCCAGCAGCATTGATCTGGGGGGAGGCTACACCTTC.

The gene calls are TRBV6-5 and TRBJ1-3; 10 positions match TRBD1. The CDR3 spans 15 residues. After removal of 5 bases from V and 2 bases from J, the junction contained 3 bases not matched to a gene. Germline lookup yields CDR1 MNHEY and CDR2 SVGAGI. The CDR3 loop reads CASSRQGATGNTIYF. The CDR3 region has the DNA TGTGCCAGCAGTCGACAGGGGGCTACTGGAAACACCATATATTTT.

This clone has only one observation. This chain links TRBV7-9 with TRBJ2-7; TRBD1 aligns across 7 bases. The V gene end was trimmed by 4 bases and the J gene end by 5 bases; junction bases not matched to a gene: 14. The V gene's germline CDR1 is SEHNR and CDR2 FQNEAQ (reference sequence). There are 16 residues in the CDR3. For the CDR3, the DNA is TGTGCCAGCAGCTCCCGCGACAGGGTGTGGACCAACGAGCAGTACTTC. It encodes CASSSRDRVWTNEQYF.

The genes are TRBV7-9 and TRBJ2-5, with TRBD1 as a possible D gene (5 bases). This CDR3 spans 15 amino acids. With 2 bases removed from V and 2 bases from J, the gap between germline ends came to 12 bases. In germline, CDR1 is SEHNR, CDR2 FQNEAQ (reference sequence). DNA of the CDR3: TGTGCCAGCAGCTTATCTCTGGGGCCTCAAGAGACCCAGTACTTC. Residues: CASSLSLGPQETQYF.

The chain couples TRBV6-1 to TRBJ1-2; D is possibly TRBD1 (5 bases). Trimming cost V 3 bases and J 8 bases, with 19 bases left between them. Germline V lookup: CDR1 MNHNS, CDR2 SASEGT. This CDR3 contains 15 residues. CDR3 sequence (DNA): TGTGCCAGCAGTGAGGCCGCTGGGGCCCCCGGGGGCTACACCTTC. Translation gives CASSEAAGAPGGYTF.

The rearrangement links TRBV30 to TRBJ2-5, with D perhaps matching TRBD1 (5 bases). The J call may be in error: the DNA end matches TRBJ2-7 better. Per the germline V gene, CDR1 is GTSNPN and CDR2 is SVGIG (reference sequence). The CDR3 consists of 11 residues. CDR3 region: CAWNGAHEQYF. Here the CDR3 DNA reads TGTGCCTGGAATGGGGCACACGAGCAGTACTTC.

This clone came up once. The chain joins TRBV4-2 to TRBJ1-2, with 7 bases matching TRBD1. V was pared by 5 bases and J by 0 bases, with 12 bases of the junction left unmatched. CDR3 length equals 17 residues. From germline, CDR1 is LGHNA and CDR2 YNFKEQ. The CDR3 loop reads CASSSSKGAASNYGYTF. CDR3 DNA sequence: TGTGCCAGCAGCTCCAGTAAGGGGGCAGCTTCTAACTATGGCTACACCTTC.

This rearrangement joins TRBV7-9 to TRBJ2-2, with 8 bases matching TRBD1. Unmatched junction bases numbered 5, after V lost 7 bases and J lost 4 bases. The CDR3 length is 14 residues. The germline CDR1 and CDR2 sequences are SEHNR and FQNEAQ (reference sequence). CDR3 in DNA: TGTGCCAGCATCCCGGACAGGGCCACCGGGGAGCTGTTTTTT. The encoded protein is CASIPDRATGELFF.

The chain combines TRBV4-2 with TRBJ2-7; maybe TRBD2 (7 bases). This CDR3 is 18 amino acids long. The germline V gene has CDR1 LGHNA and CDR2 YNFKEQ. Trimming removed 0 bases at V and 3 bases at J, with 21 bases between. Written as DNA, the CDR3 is TGTGCCAGCAGCCAAGATCCGCTGGGGGGGCCATTAGGCTACGAGCAGTACTTC. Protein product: CASSQDPLGGPLGYEQYF.

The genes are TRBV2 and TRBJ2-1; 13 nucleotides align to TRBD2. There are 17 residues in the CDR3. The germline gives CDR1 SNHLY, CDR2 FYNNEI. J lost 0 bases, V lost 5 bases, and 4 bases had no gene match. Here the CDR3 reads CASSRTSGGLSYNEQFF. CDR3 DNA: TGTGCCAGCAGTAGGACTAGCGGGGGCCTCTCCTACAATGAGCAGTTCTTC.

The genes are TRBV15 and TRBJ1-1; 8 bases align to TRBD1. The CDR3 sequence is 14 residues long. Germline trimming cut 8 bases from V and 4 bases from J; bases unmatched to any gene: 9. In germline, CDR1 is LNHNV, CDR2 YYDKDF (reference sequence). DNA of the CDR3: TGTGCCACCCGCGGCACTGACAGGGGCACTGAAGCTTTCTTT. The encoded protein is CATRGTDRGTEAFF. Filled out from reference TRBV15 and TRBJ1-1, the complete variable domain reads DAMVIQNPRYQVTQFGKPVTLSCSQTLNHNVMYWYQQKSSQAPKLLFHYYDKDFNNEADTPDNFQSRRPNTSFCFLDIRSPGLGDTAMYLCATRGTDRGTEAFFGQGTRLTVV.

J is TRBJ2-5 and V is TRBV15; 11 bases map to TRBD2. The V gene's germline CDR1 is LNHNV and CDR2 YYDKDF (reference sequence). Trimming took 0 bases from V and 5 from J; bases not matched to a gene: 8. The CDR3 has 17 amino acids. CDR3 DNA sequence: TGTGCCACCAGCAGAGATCGCGGTAGCGGGGGGGTGGAGACCCAGTACTTC. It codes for CATSRDRGSGGVETQYF.

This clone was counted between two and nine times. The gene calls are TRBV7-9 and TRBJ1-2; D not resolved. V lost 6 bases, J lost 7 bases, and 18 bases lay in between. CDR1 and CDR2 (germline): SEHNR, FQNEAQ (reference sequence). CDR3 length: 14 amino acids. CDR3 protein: CASRPEGALGGYTF. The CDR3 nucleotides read TGTGCCAGCAGACCTGAGGGAGCACTGGGTGGCTACACCTTC.

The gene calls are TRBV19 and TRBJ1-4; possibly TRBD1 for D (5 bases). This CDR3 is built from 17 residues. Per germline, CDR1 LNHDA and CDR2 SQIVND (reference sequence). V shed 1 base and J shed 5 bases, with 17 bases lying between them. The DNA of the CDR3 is TGTGCCAGTAGTATAGCGGTGGTCGGAGGGGCCAATGAAAAACTGTTTTTT. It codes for CASSIAVVGGANEKLFF.